Reported below is one T cell receptor beta chain. Its specificity is not known. This specimen belongs to a study of blood T cells in healthy people across ages. A second about 7 to 12 cycle PCR used barcoded and J-beta primers. TCRdb re-called the 5' RACE reads through MiXCR, storing one row per CDR3 protein. This table has 2 million or so distinct CDR3 sequences, approximately 50% appearing once. Overall study results and limits: Not knowing donor CMV status may have confounded expanded clonotype changes. One million T cells yielded diversity estimates that were considered underestimates.

The TCR comes from a woman aged 40-49 years in good health. Sequencing input: blood.

CDR3 nucleotide sequence: TGTGCCAGCAGACAGGAGGGGGTTGACTCTGGGGCCAACGTCCTGACTTTC. Amino acid sequence: CASRQEGVDSGANVLTF. The chain employs TRBV6-2 or TRBV6-3 and TRBJ2-6; D might be TRBD1 or TRBD2, each matching 6 bases. CDR3 length: 17 residues. Germline lookup yields CDR1 MNHEY and CDR2 SVGEGT. The V end was cut by 6 bases, the J end by 0 bases, with 15 bases between.